One and the same sample provided the 8 T cell receptor beta chains below, sequenced in a study of blood T cell repertoires in COVID-19. The method was immunoSEQ multiplex PCR; TCRdb's version includes in-frame clones alone and lacks a portion of them. The sample lists approximately 70,000 clones, around 90% seen once, with 8.5% in the top ten. Sequenced input: peripheral blood. The source of these receptors is a human donor in a cohort sampled during active COVID-19.

The CDR3 spells CASSLAWQWSPSGDTQYF. The CDR3 region has the DNA TGTGCCAGCAGCTTAGCCTGGCAGTGGTCCCCCAGCGGGGATACGCAGTATTTT. The chain has TRBV11-2 and TRBJ2-3, with D maybe TRBD2 (6 bases). There are 18 residues in the CDR3. Germline V gene lookup returns CDR1 SGHAT and CDR2 FQNNGV. V gave up 1 base and J gave up 6 bases, with 23 bases separating them.

This clone was detected a few times. The CDR3 DNA reads TGTGCCAGCAGTTTGACTAGCGGGGAGTTCTTC. This gives the protein CASSLTSGEFF. This rearrangement joins TRBV12-3 or TRBV12-4 to TRBJ2-1; the match to TRBD2 covers 11 bases. The CDR3 length is 11 residues. V gave up 3 bases and J gave up 14 bases; unmatched junction bases: 0.

The chain joins TRBV19 to TRBJ1-3; D may be TRBD1 (6 bases). Germline V gives CDR1 LNHDA, CDR2 SQIVND (reference sequence). The CDR3 runs to 16 residues. The ends were cut back, 8 bases at V and 0 bases at J, with 17 bases in the middle. The CDR3 bases are TGTGCCAGTCGTCTCGACAGGTACAGCTCTGGAAACACCATATATTTT. As protein: CASRLDRYSSGNTIYF.

The gene calls are TRBV3-1 (or the pseudogene TRBV3-2) and TRBJ2-7, with D possibly matching TRBD2 (6 bases). Germline V gene data show CDR1 as LGHDT and CDR2 as YNNKEL (reference sequence). The CDR3 spans 13 residues. Trimming took 8 bases from V and 0 from J, leaving 11 bases between them. The CDR3 region is CASSRGSSYEQYF. CDR3 in DNA: TGTGCCAGCTCCCGGGGGAGCTCCTACGAGCAGTACTTC.

CDR3 coding DNA: TGTGCCAGCAGTTTGGGAGGGGGAAGGCAGCCCCAGCATTTT. This encodes CASSLGGGRQPQHF. The rearrangement links TRBV28 to TRBJ1-5, with D possibly TRBD1 on 6 matching bases. Germline CDR1 reads MDHEN; CDR2 reads SYDVKM. The CDR3 length is 14 residues. Trimming cost V 3 bases and J 7 bases, with 13 bases left between them. Using reference TRBV28 and TRBJ1-5 for the parts outside the CDR3, the full variable domain is DVKVTQSSRYLVKRTGEKVFLECVQDMDHENMFWYRQDPGLGLRLIYFSYDVKMKEKGDIPEGYSVSREKKERFSLILESASTNQTSMYLCASSLGGGRQPQHFGDGTRLSIL.

The chain employs TRBV6-4 and TRBJ1-2; 9 bases map to TRBD1. V shed 3 bases, J shed 1 base, and the junction held 3 bases outside the gene matches. The CDR3 totals 15 residues. Germline V CDR1 and CDR2: MRHNA, SNTAGT. CDR3 residues: CASSEDRGHNYGYTF. The CDR3 DNA reads TGTGCCAGCAGTGAGGACAGGGGCCATAACTATGGCTACACCTTC.

The count of this clone is one. The chain couples TRBV24-1 to TRBJ2-7; 12 bases fit TRBD1. The CDR3 runs to 18 residues. Trimming took 3 bases from V and 3 from J; bases not matched to a gene: 11. Germline V gene sequence: CDR1 KGHDR, CDR2 SFDVKD. The CDR3 protein is CATSDATPGQGALYEQYF. DNA of the CDR3: TGTGCCACCAGTGATGCGACTCCGGGACAGGGGGCCCTCTACGAGCAGTACTTC.

The chain couples TRBV5-4 to TRBJ1-4; 8 bases are shared with TRBD1. J gave up 8 bases and V 4 bases, and 10 bases lay outside the gene matches. Germline V CDR1 and CDR2: SGHNT, YYREEE (reference sequence). CDR3 length: 15 amino acids. The CDR3 protein is CASSRGQGAREKLFF. The CDR3 nucleotides read TGTGCCAGCAGCCGGGGCCAGGGGGCTCGAGAAAAACTGTTTTTT.